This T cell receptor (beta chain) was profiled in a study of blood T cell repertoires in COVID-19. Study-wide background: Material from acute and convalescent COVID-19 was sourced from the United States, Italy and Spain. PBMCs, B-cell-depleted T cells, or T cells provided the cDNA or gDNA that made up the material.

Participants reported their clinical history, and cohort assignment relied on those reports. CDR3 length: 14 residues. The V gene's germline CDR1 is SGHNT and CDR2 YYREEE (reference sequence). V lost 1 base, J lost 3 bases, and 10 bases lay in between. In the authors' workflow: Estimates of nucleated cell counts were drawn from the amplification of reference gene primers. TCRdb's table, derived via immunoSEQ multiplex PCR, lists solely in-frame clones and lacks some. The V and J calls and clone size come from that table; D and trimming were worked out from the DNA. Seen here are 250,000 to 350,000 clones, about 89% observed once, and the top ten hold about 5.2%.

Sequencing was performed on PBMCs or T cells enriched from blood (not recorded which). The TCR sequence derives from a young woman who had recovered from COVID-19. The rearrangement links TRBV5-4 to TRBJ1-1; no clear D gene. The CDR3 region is CASSLLADHTEAFF. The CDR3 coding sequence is TGTGCCAGCAGCTTGTTGGCAGATCACACTGAAGCTTTCTTT.